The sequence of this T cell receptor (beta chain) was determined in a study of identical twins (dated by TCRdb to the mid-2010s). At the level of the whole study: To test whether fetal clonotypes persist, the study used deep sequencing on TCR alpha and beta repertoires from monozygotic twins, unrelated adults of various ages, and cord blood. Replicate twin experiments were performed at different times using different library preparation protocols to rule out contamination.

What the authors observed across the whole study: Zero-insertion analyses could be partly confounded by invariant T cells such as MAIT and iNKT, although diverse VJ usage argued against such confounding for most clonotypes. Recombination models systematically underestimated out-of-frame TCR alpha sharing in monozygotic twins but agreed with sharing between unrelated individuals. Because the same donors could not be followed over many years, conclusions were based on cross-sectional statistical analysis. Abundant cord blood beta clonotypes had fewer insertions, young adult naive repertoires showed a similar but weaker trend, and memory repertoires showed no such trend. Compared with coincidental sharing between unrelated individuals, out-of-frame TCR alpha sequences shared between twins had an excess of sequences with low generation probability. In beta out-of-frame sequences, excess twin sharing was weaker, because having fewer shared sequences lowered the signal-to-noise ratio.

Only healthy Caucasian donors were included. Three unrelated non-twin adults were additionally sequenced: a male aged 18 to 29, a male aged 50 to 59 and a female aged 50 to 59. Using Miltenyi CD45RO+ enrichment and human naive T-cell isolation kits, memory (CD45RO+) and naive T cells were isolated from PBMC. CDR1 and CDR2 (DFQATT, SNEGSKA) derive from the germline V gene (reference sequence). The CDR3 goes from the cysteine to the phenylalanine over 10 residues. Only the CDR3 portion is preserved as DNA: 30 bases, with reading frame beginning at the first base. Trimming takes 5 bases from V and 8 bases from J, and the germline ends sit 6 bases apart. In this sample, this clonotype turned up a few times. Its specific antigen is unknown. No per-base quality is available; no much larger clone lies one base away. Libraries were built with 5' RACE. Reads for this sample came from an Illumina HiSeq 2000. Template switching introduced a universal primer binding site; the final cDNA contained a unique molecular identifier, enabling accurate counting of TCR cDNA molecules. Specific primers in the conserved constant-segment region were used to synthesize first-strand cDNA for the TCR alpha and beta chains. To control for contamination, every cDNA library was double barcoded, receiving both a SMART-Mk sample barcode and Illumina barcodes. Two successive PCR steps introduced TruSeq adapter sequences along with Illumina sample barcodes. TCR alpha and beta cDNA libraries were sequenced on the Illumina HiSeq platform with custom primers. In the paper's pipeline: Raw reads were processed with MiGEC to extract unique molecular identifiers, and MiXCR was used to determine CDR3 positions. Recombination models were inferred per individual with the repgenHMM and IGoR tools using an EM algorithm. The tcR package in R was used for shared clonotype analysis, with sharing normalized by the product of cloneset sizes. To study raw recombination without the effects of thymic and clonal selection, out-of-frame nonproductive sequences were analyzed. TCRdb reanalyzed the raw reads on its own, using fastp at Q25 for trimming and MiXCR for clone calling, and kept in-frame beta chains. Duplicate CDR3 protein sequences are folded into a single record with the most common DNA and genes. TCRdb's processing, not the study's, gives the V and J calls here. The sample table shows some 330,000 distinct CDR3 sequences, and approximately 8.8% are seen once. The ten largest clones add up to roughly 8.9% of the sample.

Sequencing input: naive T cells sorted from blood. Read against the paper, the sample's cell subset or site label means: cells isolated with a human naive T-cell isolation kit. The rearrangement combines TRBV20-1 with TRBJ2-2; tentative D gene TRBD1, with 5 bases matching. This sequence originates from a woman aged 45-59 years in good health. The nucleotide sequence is TGCAGTGCTTCAGGGGGGGAGCTGTTTTTT. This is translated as CSASGGELFF.